Listed below are T cell receptor beta chains from one sample, sequenced in a study of memory CD4+ T cells and cytomegalovirus serostatus. The repertoire was sequenced with immunoSEQ multiplex PCR; TCRdb's copy has only in-frame clones and lacks some. Of some 41,000 clones in the sample, roughly 77% were seen once. The sample comprised memory CD4+ T cells from blood. These receptor sequences come from an adult in good health and CMV-seronegative. Each CDR3 is given with its conserved first and last residue. A D gene is named only where the DNA matches it firmly. Size tells how often a clone was seen (once, few, many) or the class of an expanded clone, and some rows leave it out.

TRBV18	NA	TRBJ2-3	NA	TGTGCCAGCTCACCGTCGACAGACACAGATACGCAGTATTTT	CASSPSTDTDTQYF
TRBV19	NA	TRBJ2-3	once	TGTGCCAGTAATTCCGGCTCCAGCACAGATACGCAGTATTTT	CASNSGSSTDTQYF
TRBV5-1	NA	TRBJ2-2	NA	TGCGCCAGCAGCCTACAGGGAGTTGGCACCGGGGAGCTGTTTTTT	CASSLQGVGTGELFF
TRBV9	NA	TRBJ1-4	NA	TGTGCCAGCAGCGTAGCTTACGTGCAGGATCCAGAAAAACTGTTTTTT	CASSVAYVQDPEKLFF
TRBV19	TRBD1	TRBJ2-2	NA	TGTGCCAGTAGTGCCGACAGGGGGGTGTTGTTTTTT	CASSADRGVLFF
TRBV6-1	TRBD1	TRBJ1-6	NA	TGTGCCACAGGGACAGGCTTTTCACCCCTCCACTTT	CATGTGFSPLHF
TRBV14	NA	TRBJ1-1	NA	TGTGCCAGCAGCCAACTTGGGGAAACCCAAGCTTTCTTT	CASSQLGETQAFF
TRBV15	NA	TRBJ1-1	few	TGTGCCACCAGCAGAGCTCCCTCTGAAGCTTTCTTT	CATSRAPSEAFF
TRBV7-6	NA	TRBJ2-3	NA	TGTGCCAGCAAACGGGGAGCAGGGTTAGTGGCAGATACGCAGTATTTT	CASKRGAGLVADTQYF
TRBV5-1	NA	TRBJ2-7	NA	TGCGCCAGCAGAGTAACGAACGAGCAGTACTTC	CASRVTNEQYF
TRBV2	NA	TRBJ2-2	NA	TGTGCCAGCACCCGCGGGAAGAACACCGGGGAGCTGTTTTTT	CASTRGKNTGELFF
TRBV9	NA	TRBJ1-4	NA	TGTGCCAGCAGCGGAAATCGGTCTACTAATGAAAAACTGTTTTTT	CASSGNRSTNEKLFF
TRBV6-5	TRBD1	TRBJ1-2	NA	TGTGCCAGCAGTTACCGGAACAGGGGTTTTGATGGCTACACCTTC	CASSYRNRGFDGYTF
TRBV11-3	NA	TRBJ1-1	once	TGTGCCAGCGGACAGAACATGAACACTGAAGCTTTCTTT	CASGQNMNTEAFF
TRBV2	TRBD1	TRBJ1-1	once	TGTGCCAGCTGCCGGGACAGGGTTAACACTGAAGCTTTCTTT	CASCRDRVNTEAFF
TRBV2	TRBD1	TRBJ1-1	NA	TGTGCCAGCAGTGGACAGGGGGGGTATTGGGCTGAAGCTTTCTTT	CASSGQGGYWAEAFF
TRBV2	NA	TRBJ2-3	NA	TGTGCCAGCGGGACCTTGGGTACGCAGTATTTT	CASGTLGTQYF
TRBV7-9	TRBD2	TRBJ2-7	NA	TGTGCCAGCAGCCGATTCGGGGCGGGGGTGCCCTACGAGCAGTACTTC	CASSRFGAGVPYEQYF
TRBV6-5	TRBD1	TRBJ1-2	NA	TGTGCCAGCAGAGCGACAGGGTCTGGTAAACATGGCTACACCTTC	CASRATGSGKHGYTF
TRBV18	NA	TRBJ1-4	NA	TGTGCCAGCTCATCGCGATCGGGGGAAAAACTGTTTTTT	CASSSRSGEKLFF
TRBV4-2	NA	TRBJ2-3	once	TGTGCCAGCAGCCAAGGGGAAGGGGCAGATACGCAGTATTTT	CASSQGEGADTQYF
TRBV29-1	NA	TRBJ2-2	NA	TGCAGCGCGCAGGGGATGAACACCGGGGAGCTGTTTTTT	CSAQGMNTGELFF
TRBV11-3	NA	TRBJ1-5	NA	TGTGCCAGCAACTACCGACAGAAAAATCAGCCCCAGCATTTT	CASNYRQKNQPQHF
TRBV9	NA	TRBJ1-2	NA	TGTGCCAGCAGCGTAGAGGAGGGCTATGGCTACACCTTC	CASSVEEGYGYTF
TRBV6-4	NA	TRBJ2-3	NA	TGTGCCAGCAGTGAGAGGTTGGGGGCGAATACGCAGTATTTT	CASSERLGANTQYF